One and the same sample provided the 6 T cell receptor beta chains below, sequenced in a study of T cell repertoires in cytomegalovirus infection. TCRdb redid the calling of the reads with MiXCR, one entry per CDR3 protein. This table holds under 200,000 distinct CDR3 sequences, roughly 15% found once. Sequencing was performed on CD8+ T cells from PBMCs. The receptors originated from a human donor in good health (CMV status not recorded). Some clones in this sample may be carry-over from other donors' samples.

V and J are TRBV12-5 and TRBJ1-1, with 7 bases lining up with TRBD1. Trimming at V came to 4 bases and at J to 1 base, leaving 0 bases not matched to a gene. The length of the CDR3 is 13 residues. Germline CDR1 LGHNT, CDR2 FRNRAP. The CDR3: CASGWDRNTEAFF. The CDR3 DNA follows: TGTGCTAGTGGTTGGGACAGGAACACTGAAGCTTTCTTT.

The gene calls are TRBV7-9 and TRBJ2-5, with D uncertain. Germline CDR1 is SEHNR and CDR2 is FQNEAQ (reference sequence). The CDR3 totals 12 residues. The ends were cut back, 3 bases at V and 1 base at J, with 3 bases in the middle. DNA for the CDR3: TGTGCCAGCAGCTTCCCCCAAGAGACCCAGTACTTC. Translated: CASSFPQETQYF.

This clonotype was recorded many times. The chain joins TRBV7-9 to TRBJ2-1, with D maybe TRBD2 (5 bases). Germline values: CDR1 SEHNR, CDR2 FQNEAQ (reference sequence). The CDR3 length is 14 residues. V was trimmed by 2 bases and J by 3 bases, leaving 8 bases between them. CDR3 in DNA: TGTGCCAGCAGCTTAAGTGGGAGCTACAATGAGCAGTTCTTC. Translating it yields CASSLSGSYNEQFF.

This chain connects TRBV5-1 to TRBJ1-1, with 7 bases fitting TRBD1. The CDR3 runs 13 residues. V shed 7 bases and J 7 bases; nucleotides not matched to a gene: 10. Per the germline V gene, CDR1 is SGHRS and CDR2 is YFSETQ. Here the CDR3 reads CASLLTGMVEAFF. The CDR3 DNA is TGCGCCAGCCTATTGACAGGGATGGTTGAAGCTTTCTTT.

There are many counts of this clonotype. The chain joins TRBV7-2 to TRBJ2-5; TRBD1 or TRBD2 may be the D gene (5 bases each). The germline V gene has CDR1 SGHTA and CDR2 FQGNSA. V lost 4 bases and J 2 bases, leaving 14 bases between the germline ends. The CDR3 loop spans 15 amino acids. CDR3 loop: CASSSDRDGQETQYF. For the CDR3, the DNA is TGTGCCAGCAGCTCAGACCGGGACGGACAAGAGACCCAGTACTTC.

This CDR3 reads CAAGDSGSIETQYF. CDR3 sequence (DNA): TGTGCCGCGGGGGATAGCGGGAGCATAGAGACCCAGTACTTC. The V and J genes are TRBV28 and TRBJ2-5; 9 nucleotides line up with TRBD2. V gave up 11 bases and J gave up 4 bases; unmatched junction bases: 11. The CDR3 has 14 residues. From germline, CDR1 is MDHEN and CDR2 SYDVKM.